This T cell receptor beta chain appears in the sequencing data of a study of cytomegalovirus exposure and HLA in healthy donors. A remark on this clone: The antigen is undetermined.

The PCR used 60 Vbeta and 13 Jbeta primers. Repertoires were generated with immunoSEQ multiplex PCR, while TCRdb's copy carries only in-frame clones and drops some. Of roughly 150,000 clones in the sample, 64% were seen once. Study-wide findings and caveats: In a later analysis, TCR beta V- and J-gene trimming showed a link to a missense DCLRE1C variant. Per published accounts, TCR beta sequences correctly predicted the HLA-A and HLA-B alleles of most subjects. Immune exposure information comprised only CMV serostatus. Earlier analysis found most TCR beta V segments productive about 90% or about 30% of the time.

This CDR3 spans 15 amino acids. Germline CDR1 is SQVTM and CDR2 is ANQGSEA. With V trimmed by 6 bases and J by 3 bases, 8 bases remained unmatched. Material for sequencing was PBMCs. V usage is TRBV29-1 and J usage is TRBJ1-1; TRBD1 aligns across 12 bases. This clonotype originated in a woman aged 30 to 39 in good health and CMV-seropositive. CDR3 amino acids: CSVAGTGGLYTEAFF. Written as DNA, the CDR3 is TGCAGCGTGGCCGGGACAGGGGGCTTGTACACTGAAGCTTTCTTT.